These 26 T cell receptor beta chains came from one sample sequenced in a study of T cell responses to AZD1222 COVID-19 vaccine (dated by TCRdb to the early 2020s). The time point label, read with the paper, signifies: baseline before first vaccination. This sample's treatment or condition label indicates: meningococcal conjugate vaccine given as trial control. The library was built by means of the immunoSEQ multiplex PCR assay. TCRdb provides this immuneACCESS table in a form limited to in-frame rearrangements. Some clones are lacking; in checked studies, under half of them reflect an unresolved V gene, and why the rest are absent is not known. The sample table contains 150,000 or so clones; only one count was recorded for 86% of them. 5% to 6% of the sample comes from the top ten. Sequences were derived from peripheral blood, sampled on day 0 of MenACWY control vaccination. These receptors were collected from an adult in good health.

This CDR3 is CASSLSPGGGLPQHF. CDR3 nucleotides: TGTGCCAGCAGCCTTTCTCCGGGAGGAGGGTTGCCCCAGCATTTT. The V gene is TRBV3-1 (or the pseudogene TRBV3-2), the J gene TRBJ1-5; no clear D gene. Germline V gene lookup returns CDR1 LGHDT and CDR2 YNNKEL (reference sequence). The CDR3 loop spans 15 amino acids. V lost 4 bases and J 9 bases, leaving 19 bases between the germline ends.

The V gene is TRBV25-1, the J gene TRBJ2-3; D may match TRBD1 or TRBD2 (5 bases each). This CDR3 is built from 16 residues. V lost 4 bases to trimming and J lost 4 bases, with 18 bases between them. Germline assignment: CDR1 MGHDK and CDR2 SYGVNS. This CDR3 is CASSGWDATRPDTQYF. CDR3 coding DNA: TGTGCCAGCAGTGGATGGGACGCCACCAGGCCAGATACGCAGTATTTT.

This clone appeared once. V usage is TRBV3-1 (or the pseudogene TRBV3-2) and J usage is TRBJ1-1, with D uncertain. The CDR3 is 12 amino acids. Germline V gene data show CDR1 as LGHDT and CDR2 as YNNKEL (reference sequence). Deletions cut 6 bases from V and 5 bases from J, with 10 bases between. CDR3 in amino acids: CASSRTGTEAFF. The CDR3 DNA is TGTGCCAGCAGTCGAACGGGGACTGAAGCTTTCTTT.

The CDR3 protein is CATRASGQGQFTEAFF. CDR3 bases: TGTGCCACCCGTGCATCGGGACAGGGGCAATTTACTGAAGCTTTCTTT. The chain carries TRBV15 and TRBJ1-1, with 10 bases that match TRBD1. The CDR3 extends over 16 amino acids. Trimming at V came to 8 bases and at J to 5 bases, leaving 14 bases not matched to a gene. Germline V lookup: CDR1 LNHNV, CDR2 YYDKDF (reference sequence).

The V call is TRBV19, the J call TRBJ1-1; 7 nucleotides align to TRBD1. Germline loops: CDR1 LNHDA, CDR2 SQIVND (reference sequence). The CDR3 is 13 residues long. Losses at the gene ends were 3 bases for V and 8 bases for J; bases not matched to a gene: 6. The CDR3 region is CASSIRWDREAFF. The CDR3 coding sequence is TGTGCCAGTAGTATTCGGTGGGACAGAGAAGCTTTCTTT.

The CDR3 loop is CASSDTQGLYTDTQYF. DNA for the CDR3: TGTGCCAGTAGTGACACACAGGGGTTATACACAGATACGCAGTATTTT. The V gene is TRBV19, the J gene TRBJ2-3, with 7 bases that match TRBD1. The CDR3 loop spans 16 amino acids. J lost 2 bases, V lost 5 bases, and 10 bases had no gene match. CDR1 LNHDA and CDR2 SQIVND come from the germline V gene (reference sequence).

The J gene is TRBJ2-3, the V gene TRBV14; D is unresolved. Trimming cost V 1 base and J 1 base, with 12 bases left between them. Germline CDR1 reads SGHDN; CDR2 reads FVKESK. The CDR3 runs to 16 residues. The CDR3 coding sequence is TGTGCCAGCAGCCAAGCTGAGTACAGCCGCACAGATACGCAGTATTTT. Translating gives CASSQAEYSRTDTQYF.

This sequence joins TRBV29-1 and TRBJ2-1, with D possibly called TRBD1 or TRBD2 (8 bases each). The CDR3 contains 15 residues. V lost 4 bases, J lost 2 bases, and 15 bases lay in between. CDR1 and CDR2 from the germline V gene are SQVTM and ANQGSEA. Here the CDR3 DNA reads TGCAGCGTTGGGATAGCGGGACAGGCCTACAATGAGCAGTTCTTC. It is translated as CSVGIAGQAYNEQFF.

The chain employs TRBV11-2 and TRBJ1-1, with 11 bases identical to TRBD1. This CDR3 has 16 residues. The germline gives CDR1 SGHAT, CDR2 FQNNGV. Trimming cost V 6 bases and J 1 base; bases outside gene matches: 7. CDR3 sequence: CASRQDRGLENTEAFF. CDR3 coding DNA: TGTGCCAGCAGACAGGACAGGGGGCTTGAGAACACTGAAGCTTTCTTT.

This chain connects TRBV7-2 to TRBJ1-5, with 10 bases aligning to TRBD1. CDR1 and CDR2 (germline): SGHTA, FQGNSA. The CDR3 loop spans 16 amino acids. J lost 5 bases, V lost 5 bases, and 9 bases had no gene match. The CDR3 bases are TGTGCCAGCAGCCTTATGCGACAGGGGGCTTATCAGCCCCAGCATTTT. This gives the protein CASSLMRQGAYQPQHF.

This clone was found a few times. This rearrangement joins TRBV2 to TRBJ2-7, with D possibly being TRBD2 (6 bases). The germline V gene encodes CDR1 SNHLY and CDR2 FYNNEI. V was cut by 5 bases and J by 0 bases, with 14 bases left in between. This CDR3 contains 15 residues. CDR3 sequence (DNA): TGTGCCAGCAGTATGGTACAGCGGGCCTCCTACGAGCAGTACTTC. Translating gives CASSMVQRASYEQYF.

V and J are TRBV11-3 and TRBJ2-3; D is perhaps TRBD1 or TRBD2 (5 bases each). This CDR3 region has 14 residues. Germline V gene data show CDR1 as SGHNT and CDR2 as YENEEA. V gave up 1 base and J gave up 6 bases, with 11 bases separating them. For the CDR3, the DNA is TGTGCCAGCAGCTTAGCCGGGGCTTCGGATACGCAGTATTTT. This codes for CASSLAGASDTQYF. Combining the CDR3 with reference TRBV11-3 and TRBJ2-3 gives the whole variable domain EAGVVQSPRYKIIEKKQPVAFWCNPISGHNTLYWYLQNLGQGPELLIRYENEEAVDDSQLPKDRFSAERLKGVDSTLKIQPAELGDSAVYLCASSLAGASDTQYFGPGTRLTVL.

The DNA for the CDR3 is TGTGCCAGTAGTATAGGGGTAGTCTATGGCTACACCTTC. It codes for CASSIGVVYGYTF. The rearrangement joins TRBV19 to TRBJ1-2; D remains unclear. The V gene's germline CDR1 is LNHDA and CDR2 SQIVND (reference sequence). V was clipped by 1 base and J by 4 bases, with 7 bases between them. The length of the CDR3 is 13 residues.

V is TRBV28 and J is TRBJ2-7; no definite D call. Germline assignment: CDR1 MDHEN and CDR2 SYDVKM. This CDR3 region has 14 residues. Deletions cut 2 bases from V and 3 bases from J, with 11 bases between. Here the CDR3 reads CASSLVGRVYEQYV. CDR3 DNA: TGTGCCAGCAGTTTAGTCGGCAGAGTCTACGAGCAGTACGTC.

The chain couples TRBV6-1 to TRBJ2-5; the match to TRBD1 covers 8 bases. V lost 4 bases to trimming and J lost 1 base; unmatched junction nucleotides: 8. Germline CDR1 and CDR2: MNHNS and SASEGT. There are 16 residues in the CDR3. Written as DNA, the CDR3 is TGTGCCAGCAGTGGGAGGGCAGGGGGCACCCAAGAGACCCAGTACTTC. Translated: CASSGRAGGTQETQYF.

The chain employs TRBV6-5 and TRBJ1-6; D remains unclear. The V gene's germline CDR1 is MNHEY and CDR2 SVGAGI. Trimming pared 2 bases from V and 10 bases from J, leaving 12 bases between. The CDR3 loop spans 14 amino acids. The CDR3 loop is CASSYRQLRSPLHF. For the CDR3, the DNA is TGTGCCAGCAGTTACCGTCAACTCAGGTCACCCCTCCACTTT.

V gene TRBV5-1 combines with J gene TRBJ2-3; D possibly corresponds to TRBD1 (6 bases). Trimming pared 4 bases from V and 5 bases from J, leaving 20 bases between. The CDR3 sequence is 16 residues long. The V gene's germline CDR1 is SGHRS and CDR2 YFSETQ. CDR3 DNA: TGCGCCAGCAGCACAGTCGCGACAGGAAGTGGAGATACGCAGTATTTT. This encodes CASSTVATGSGDTQYF.

The genes are TRBV5-1 and TRBJ1-4, with D perhaps TRBD1 (5 bases). The CDR3 is 14 residues long. From germline, CDR1 is SGHRS and CDR2 YFSETQ. V was clipped by 7 bases and J by 3 bases, with 13 bases between them. CDR3 residues: CASRTGGANEKLFF. In DNA form, the CDR3 reads TGCGCCAGCCGTACAGGTGGGGCTAATGAAAAACTGTTTTTT.

The chain employs TRBV11-2 and TRBJ2-3; 10 positions agree with TRBD2. V lost 5 bases and J lost 6; bases outside the gene matches: 8. This CDR3 contains 15 residues. Germline V gives CDR1 SGHAT, CDR2 FQNNGV. This CDR3 reads CASSLSGGWSDTQYF. The CDR3 DNA reads as TGTGCCAGCAGCCTTAGCGGGGGGTGGTCGGATACGCAGTATTTT.

This chain connects TRBV10-3 to TRBJ1-5; D perhaps matches TRBD1 (6 bases). CDR1 ENHRY and CDR2 SYGVKD come from the germline V gene. Trimming pared 6 bases from V and 0 bases from J, leaving 12 bases between. CDR3 length: 15 amino acids. CDR3 in DNA: TGTGCCATCAGCCGGGACACCAATAGCAATCAGCCCCAGCATTTT. It specifies CAISRDTNSNQPQHF.

This chain joins TRBV25-1 and TRBJ1-5; unclear D gene. Germline V gene data show CDR1 as MGHDK and CDR2 as SYGVNS. This CDR3 comprises 15 residues. The V gene lost 2 bases and the J gene lost 4 bases, with 12 bases spanning the gap. CDR3 DNA: TGTGCCAGCAGTGAAGACCAGTCCAATAATCAGCCCCAGCATTTT. Residues: CASSEDQSNNQPQHF. Full variable domain (remainder filled in from reference TRBV25-1 and TRBJ1-5): EADIYQTPRYLVIGTGKKITLECSQTMGHDKMYWYQQDPGMELHLIHYSYGVNSTEKGDLSSESTVSRIRTEHFPLTLESARPSHTSQYLCASSEDQSNNQPQHFGDGTRLSIL.

The chain links TRBV4-3 to TRBJ1-1; tentatively, D is TRBD1 (6 bases). V was trimmed by 5 bases and J by 6 bases, leaving 13 bases between them. CDR1 and CDR2 from the germline V gene are LGHNA and YSLEER. This CDR3 contains 13 residues. CDR3 amino acids: CASSYTGYAEAFF. The CDR3 nucleotides read TGCGCCAGCAGCTATACAGGGTACGCTGAAGCTTTCTTT.

The V gene is TRBV15, the J gene TRBJ1-1, with D uncertain. CDR1 and CDR2 (germline): LNHNV, YYDKDF (reference sequence). This CDR3 comprises 13 residues. The V end lost 0 bases, the J end lost 8 bases, and 10 bases lay between the germline ends. The CDR3 is CATSRDWAGEAFF. The DNA for the CDR3 is TGTGCCACCAGCAGAGATTGGGCGGGGGAAGCTTTCTTT.

This chain connects TRBV5-1 to TRBJ2-1, with 8 bases fitting TRBD1. Germline V gene lookup returns CDR1 SGHRS and CDR2 YFSETQ. Germline trimming cut 4 bases from V and 7 bases from J; bases unmatched to any gene: 13. This CDR3 is built from 16 residues. The CDR3 DNA is TGCGCCAGCAGCCGGGACAGGTGGGTCGTGGGGAATGAGCAGTTCTTC. This encodes CASSRDRWVVGNEQFF.

This clone has a handful of counts. This sequence joins TRBV3-1 (or the pseudogene TRBV3-2) and TRBJ2-1; the D gene is possibly TRBD2 (6 bases). Trimming shortened V by 4 bases and J by 7 bases, and 14 bases separated the two germline ends. The V gene's germline CDR1 is LGHDT and CDR2 YNNKEL (reference sequence). CDR3 length equals 14 residues. CDR3 bases: TGTGCCAGCAGCCCGACTAGAATTATGAATGAGCAGTTCTTC. This sequence encodes CASSPTRIMNEQFF.

The genes are TRBV7-2 and TRBJ2-1; 12 bases align to TRBD2. This CDR3 has 15 residues. Trimming took 4 bases from V and 4 from J; bases not matched to a gene: 2. Germline V gene sequence: CDR1 SGHTA, CDR2 FQGNSA. The DNA for the CDR3 is TGTGCCAGCAGCTCCGGACTAGCGGGGTACAATGAGCAGTTCTTC. It yields the protein CASSSGLAGYNEQFF.